Below, 17 T cell receptor beta chains from the same sample are listed, as sequenced in a study of metastatic and nonmetastatic thyroid tumors. The entire patient cohort was treatment-naive prior to thyroid surgery. TCRdb re-called the PCR reads with MiXCR. The sample holds over 13,000 clones, 20% to 30% seen once. Sequencing was done on a sample of blood. These TCRs come from a female donor with papillary thyroid cancer or a benign thyroid nodule (not recorded which). Some clones in this sample may be carry-over from other donors' samples.

J is TRBJ2-3 and V is TRBV20-1, with D tentatively TRBD1 (6 bases). Deletions cut 0 bases from V and 2 bases from J, with 21 bases between. Germline values: CDR1 DFQATT, CDR2 SNEGSKA (reference sequence). CDR3 length: 18 residues. In nucleotides, the CDR3 is TGCAGTGCTAGAGACCCGGGCAACAGGGTCACACACACAGATACGCAGTATTTT. Its translation is CSARDPGNRVTHTDTQYF.

The rearrangement uses TRBV20-1 and TRBJ2-5, with a weak D call TRBD2 (7 bases). The CDR3 spans 16 residues. The germline V and J ends were trimmed by 0 bases and 4 bases, with 18 bases remaining between them. CDR1 and CDR2 (germline): DFQATT, SNEGSKA (reference sequence). This CDR3 reads CSARDYGGPPRETQYF. In DNA form, the CDR3 reads TGCAGTGCTAGAGATTACGGGGGGCCACCGAGAGAGACCCAGTACTTC.

This clone was seen many times. The chain has TRBV3-1 and TRBJ2-1; D unresolved. Trimming pared 1 base from V and 7 bases from J, leaving 11 bases between. CDR3 size: 14 residues. Germline loops: CDR1 LGHDT, CDR2 YNNKEL (reference sequence). CDR3 residues: CASSQVCVRNEQFF. The DNA of the CDR3 is TGTGCCAGCAGCCAAGTCTGCGTGAGGAATGAGCAGTTCTTC.

This clone was detected ten times or more. The V and J genes are TRBV4-3 and TRBJ2-2, with D hard to call. Germline CDR1 reads LGHNA; CDR2 reads YSLEER. This CDR3 is 13 amino acids long. The V gene lost 0 bases and the J gene lost 5 bases, with 4 bases spanning the gap. The CDR3 sequence is CASSQDRTGELFF. As DNA, the CDR3 is TGCGCCAGCAGCCAAGACAGAACCGGGGAGCTGTTTTTT.

J is TRBJ2-7 and V is TRBV7-9; weak D call: TRBD2 (5 bases). The CDR3 length is 12 residues. Germline values: CDR1 SEHNR, CDR2 FQNEAQ (reference sequence). V lost 5 bases to trimming and J lost 6 bases, with 11 bases between them. DNA of the CDR3: TGTGCCAGCAGCATTCAAGAGGGCGAGCAGTACTTC. Encoded protein: CASSIQEGEQYF.

V usage is TRBV6-1 and J usage is TRBJ1-6, with a weak D call TRBD1 (6 bases). The CDR3 is made up of 16 amino acids. V lost 7 bases and J 7 bases, leaving 20 bases between the germline ends. CDR1 and CDR2 from the germline V gene are MNHNS and SASEGT. DNA of the CDR3: TGTGCCAGCATGGGGAGTCAGGGGCCCAGGAATTCACCCCTCCACTTT. Encoded protein: CASMGSQGPRNSPLHF.

This clone was found a few times. This chain connects TRBV2 to TRBJ2-2; TRBD1 is a possible D gene (6 bases). V shed 6 bases and J shed 2 bases, with 13 bases lying between them. The germline V gene has CDR1 SNHLY and CDR2 FYNNEI. This CDR3 has 15 residues. For the CDR3, the DNA is TGTGCCAGCAGCTTTGACAGGAGAAACACCGGGGAGCTGTTTTTT. Translating gives CASSFDRRNTGELFF.

A few counts support this clone. This chain connects TRBV6-1 to TRBJ1-3, with 9 bases matching TRBD1. Trimming took 3 bases from V and 1 from J; bases not matched to a gene: 4. CDR1 and CDR2 from the germline V gene are MNHNS and SASEGT. This CDR3 is 16 amino acids long. CDR3 nucleotides: TGTGCCAGCAGTGAGACGGGGACAGGGTCTGGAAACACCATATATTTT. Residues: CASSETGTGSGNTIYF.

In this sample, this clone turned up many times. The rearrangement uses TRBV9 and TRBJ2-7; TRBD2 matches at 8 bases. CDR1 SGDLS and CDR2 YYNGEE come from the germline V gene. This CDR3 comprises 14 residues. With V trimmed by 0 bases and J by 7 bases, 6 bases remained unmatched. As DNA, the CDR3 is TGTGCCAGCAGCGTAGCGGGGGGGCCGTGGGAGCAGTACTTC. Its translation is CASSVAGGPWEQYF.

This clone was seen many times. The genes are TRBV20-1 and TRBJ2-3; 10 bases align to TRBD2. V trimming: 6 bases; J trimming: 2 bases; junction bases outside the gene matches: 17. The CDR3 loop spans 18 amino acids. Germline V gene data show CDR1 as DFQATT and CDR2 as SNEGSKA (reference sequence). The CDR3 sequence is CSARGGGLAGAFTDTQYF. The CDR3 nucleotides are TGCAGTGCCCGGGGCGGGGGCCTAGCGGGGGCGTTCACAGATACGCAGTATTTT.

This clone qualifies as medium-sized. The chain carries TRBV28 and TRBJ1-1, with D possibly TRBD1 on 6 matching bases. The CDR3 covers 13 residues. Germline-derived CDR1 and CDR2 are MDHEN and SYDVKM. V lost 7 bases to trimming and J lost 7 bases, with 16 bases between them. The CDR3 nucleotides read TGTGCCAGCACCCTCGGGCAGGGGTTTGAAGCTTTCTTT. Residues: CASTLGQGFEAFF.

This clone has more than one count but fewer than ten. This chain joins TRBV19 and TRBJ1-1; TRBD1 matches 7 bases. With 3 bases clipped from V and 0 bases from J, the junction kept 4 bases outside the gene matches. The CDR3 consists of 15 residues. Germline V gene sequence: CDR1 LNHDA, CDR2 SQIVND (reference sequence). The CDR3 reads CASSIPGGLNTEAFF. CDR3 bases: TGTGCCAGTAGTATCCCAGGGGGGCTGAACACTGAAGCTTTCTTT.

At least ten counts were recorded for this clone. V and J are TRBV7-3 and TRBJ2-5; 9 bases line up with TRBD2. The CDR3 runs to 16 residues. V lost 2 bases and J lost 1; bases outside the gene matches: 5. CDR1 and CDR2 from the germline V gene are SGHTA and FQGTGA. CDR3 region: CASSLGSGGFQETQYF. Here the CDR3 DNA reads TGTGCCAGCAGCTTAGGTAGCGGGGGTTTCCAAGAGACCCAGTACTTC.

This clone was seen repeatedly, ten times or more. The chain employs TRBV11-2 and TRBJ2-6; TRBD2 matches 9 bases. J lost 2 bases, V lost 5 bases, and 10 bases had no gene match. Germline V lookup: CDR1 SGHAT, CDR2 FQNNGV. The CDR3 spans 18 residues. DNA for the CDR3: TGTGCCAGCAGCCCTTGGGTAGCGGGGGTCGCTGGGGCCAACGTCCTGACTTTC. Residues: CASSPWVAGVAGANVLTF. The full variable domain, completed using reference TRBV11-2 and TRBJ2-6, is EAGVAQSPRYKIIEKRQSVAFWCNPISGHATLYWYQQILGQGPKLLIQFQNNGVVDDSQLPKDRFSAERLKGVDSTLKIQPAKLEDSAVYLCASSPWVAGVAGANVLTFGAGSRLTVL.

A single count supports this clone. This chain links TRBV11-2 with TRBJ2-7; 8 bases fit TRBD2. CDR3 size: 14 residues. Germline V gives CDR1 SGHAT, CDR2 FQNNGV. Trimming at V came to 3 bases and at J to 3 bases, leaving 4 bases not matched to a gene. The CDR3 sequence is CASSFGGRYYEQYF. The CDR3 region has the DNA TGTGCCAGCAGCTTTGGCGGGAGGTACTACGAGCAGTACTTC.

This chain joins TRBV6-1 and TRBJ2-7, with D tentatively TRBD2 (5 bases). CDR3 size: 13 residues. Trimming pared 6 bases from V and 2 bases from J, leaving 11 bases between. Germline assignment: CDR1 MNHNS and CDR2 SASEGT. Written as DNA, the CDR3 is TGTGCCAGCAGCCGCGGGCCTACCTACGAGCAGTACTTC. The encoded protein is CASSRGPTYEQYF.

This clone was counted many times. V and J are TRBV3-2 and TRBJ2-1; the table assigns TRBD2, which was not confirmed against the DNA. TRBV3-2 is assigned pseudogene status. The CDR3 sequence is 14 residues long. For the CDR3, the DNA is TGTGCCAGCAGCCCCCGGGGACTTTTCAATGAGCAGTTCTTC. This encodes CASSPRGLFNEQFF.